These T cell receptor beta chains were read from a single sample in a study of T cells in Graves' hyperthyroidism and ophthalmopathy. Each CDR3 protein gets one entry after TCRdb re-called the multiplex PCR reads with MiXCR. The table shows hundreds of thousands of distinct CDR3 sequences, with 20% occurring only once. The sample consisted of blood. Receptors were obtained from a man aged 25 to 45 with Graves' ophthalmopathy. The CDR3 runs from the conserved cysteine through the conserved F or W. D genes are given only for firm matches. The size field is filled for only some rows; it gives once, few, many or a size class.

abundance: many; v_gene: TRBV3-1; d_gene: TRBD1; j_gene: TRBJ1-2; CDR3aa: CASRGKGTAYGYTF; CDR3nt: TGTGCCAGCAGGGGTAAGGGGACAGCATATGGCTACACCTTC
abundance: few; v_gene: TRBV6-1; d_gene: -; j_gene: TRBJ1-3; CDR3aa: CASSYEEGCGNTIYF; CDR3nt: TGTGCCAGCAGTTATGAAGAGGGTTGCGGAAACACCATATATTTT
abundance: -; v_gene: TRBV4-1; d_gene: -; j_gene: TRBJ2-3; CDR3aa: CASSQVSGTDTQYF; CDR3nt: TGCGCCAGCAGCCAAGTATCCGGGACAGATACGCAGTATTTT
abundance: -; v_gene: TRBV28; d_gene: -; j_gene: TRBJ1-5; CDR3aa: CASSFPGWNQPQHF; CDR3nt: TGTGCCAGCAGTTTTCCGGGTTGGAATCAGCCCCAGCATTTT
abundance: few; v_gene: TRBV2; d_gene: TRBD2; j_gene: TRBJ2-1; CDR3aa: CATTFQGLSYNEQFF; CDR3nt: TGTGCCACCACCTTCCAGGGACTATCCTACAATGAGCAGTTCTTC
abundance: -; v_gene: TRBV5-1; d_gene: -; j_gene: TRBJ2-3; CDR3aa: CASSLESGVPDTQYF; CDR3nt: TGCGCCAGCAGCTTGGAATCCGGGGTACCAGATACGCAGTATTTT
abundance: few; v_gene: TRBV18; d_gene: -; j_gene: TRBJ2-5; CDR3aa: CASSPETGIRAGETQYF; CDR3nt: TGTGCCAGCTCACCAGAGACCGGGATCAGGGCGGGGGAGACCCAGTACTTC
abundance: few; v_gene: TRBV10-3; d_gene: -; j_gene: TRBJ2-7; CDR3aa: CAIGEERIYEQYF; CDR3nt: TGTGCCATCGGCGAGGAGAGGATATACGAGCAGTACTTC
abundance: -; v_gene: TRBV24-1; d_gene: TRBD2; j_gene: TRBJ2-3; CDR3aa: CATSDALAGVVDTQYF; CDR3nt: TGTGCCACCAGTGACGCCCTAGCGGGAGTTGTAGATACGCAGTATTTT
abundance: few; v_gene: TRBV28; d_gene: -; j_gene: TRBJ1-2; CDR3aa: CASILAGTDGYTF; CDR3nt: -